These 7 T cell receptor beta chains share one sample of origin, sequenced in a study of cytomegalovirus exposure and HLA in healthy donors. Use of 60 Vbeta and 13 Jbeta primers characterized the PCR. Sequencing used immunoSEQ multiplex PCR; TCRdb keeps in-frame clones, though not all of them. This table holds some 200,000 clones, approximately 70% found once. Sequenced: PBMCs. Source of these receptors: a man in his forties in good health and CMV-seropositive.

V usage is TRBV14 and J usage is TRBJ1-1, with 9 bases lining up with TRBD1. Germline V gene lookup returns CDR1 SGHDN and CDR2 FVKESK. CDR3 length: 13 amino acids. Germline trimming cut 5 bases from V and 5 bases from J; bases unmatched to any gene: 3. CDR3: CASSSTGGTEAFF. CDR3 DNA: TGTGCCAGCAGCTCGACAGGGGGTACTGAAGCTTTCTTT.

This clone was seen a few times. This chain joins TRBV7-8 and TRBJ2-5, with a tentative D call TRBD2 (6 bases). The CDR3 covers 15 residues. Trimming removed 4 bases at V and 2 bases at J, with 14 bases between. Germline CDR1 SGHVS, CDR2 FQNEAQ. Written as DNA, the CDR3 is TGTGCCAGCAGCTGGGGGGTGGCTAGGCAAGAGACCCAGTACTTC. It is translated as CASSWGVARQETQYF.

There are a few counts of this clone. The V gene is TRBV6-6, the J gene TRBJ1-5; possibly TRBD1 for D (6 bases). Trimming left V 5 bases short and J 2 bases short, with 10 bases between. This CDR3 has 14 amino acids. Germline V lookup: CDR1 MNHNY, CDR2 SVGAGI (reference sequence). This chain's CDR3 is CASSPRTGNQPQHF. Here the CDR3 DNA reads TGTGCCAGCAGTCCACGGACAGGCAATCAGCCCCAGCATTTT.

The chain joins TRBV27 to TRBJ2-7, with 7 bases matching TRBD1. The V and J ends lost 3 bases and 6 bases, in that order; junction bases with no gene match: 14. Germline loops: CDR1 MNHEY, CDR2 SMNVEV (reference sequence). The CDR3 runs to 16 residues. The CDR3 protein is CASSLERGRRISEQYF. CDR3 nucleotides: TGTGCCAGCAGTTTGGAGAGGGGGCGCAGGATTTCCGAGCAGTACTTC.

This clone was seen only a few times. The rearrangement uses TRBV15 and TRBJ1-4; weak D call: TRBD1 (6 bases). With 0 bases removed from V and 6 bases from J, the gap between germline ends came to 11 bases. This CDR3 region has 15 residues. The germline V gene has CDR1 LNHNV and CDR2 YYDKDF (reference sequence). The CDR3 DNA reads as TGTGCCACCAGCAGAGATACAGGGTTGGATGAAAAACTGTTTTTT. Encoded protein: CATSRDTGLDEKLFF.

This clone has only a few counts. The V and J genes are TRBV6-6 and TRBJ1-1; 7 nucleotides line up with TRBD1. The CDR3 is 16 residues long. V lost 1 base and J lost 1; bases outside the gene matches: 6. Per the germline V gene, CDR1 is MNHNY and CDR2 is SVGAGI (reference sequence). The CDR3 bases are TGTGCCAGCAGTTACTACCAGGGGGGTAGGAACACTGAAGCTTTCTTT. Protein product: CASSYYQGGRNTEAFF.

This chain links TRBV6-6 with TRBJ2-2; D ambiguous. Germline CDR1 is MNHNY and CDR2 is SVGAGI (reference sequence). The CDR3 is 12 amino acids. V lost 7 bases and J 2 bases, leaving 5 bases between the germline ends. CDR3 in DNA: TGTGCCAGCACCTACAACACCGGGGAGCTGTTTTTT. It yields the protein CASTYNTGELFF.